The 7 T cell receptor beta chains given below trace back to one sample, sequenced in a study of tumor and adjacent non-tumor tissue in lung cancer. The template was RNA from unsorted bulk tissue. TCRbeta libraries were built with three rounds of nested PCR, modified from ARM-PCR. MiXCR was run by TCRdb on the multiplex PCR reads, yielding one entry per CDR3 protein. This table has about 75,000 distinct CDR3 sequences, roughly 80% appearing once. Material for sequencing was lung tumor tissue. The receptors originated from a woman aged 45-65 years with non-small cell lung cancer.

Comments on this clonotype: Germline and junction disagree at one end, which may indicate a read error. The genes are TRBV28 and TRBJ2-7; weak D call: TRBD1 (5 bases). The CDR3 is made up of 15 amino acids. From germline, CDR1 is MDHEN and CDR2 SYDVKM. CDR3 protein: CARSLTDLVSYEQYF. In DNA form, the CDR3 reads TGTGCCAGGAGTTTGACAGACTTGGTTAGCTACGAGCAGTACTTC.

In regard to this clonotype: Mismatch with germline at one junction end may stem from a read error. This sequence joins TRBV10-3 and TRBJ1-3; D remains unclear. CDR3 size: 14 residues. Germline values: CDR1 ENHRY, CDR2 SYGVKD. CDR3 bases: TGTGCCACCAAGGACGGTGTCTCTGGAAACATCATATATTTT. It yields the protein CATKDGVSGNIIYF.

About this clonotype itself: One end of the junction fails to match germline, which may point to a read error. V gene TRBV11-2 combines with J gene TRBJ2-1, with D perhaps given as TRBD1 or TRBD2 (5 bases each). The CDR3 length is 13 residues. The germline V gene encodes CDR1 SGHAT and CDR2 FQNNGV. This CDR3 reads CVSTEGLWNEQFF. As DNA, the CDR3 is TGTGTCAGCACTGAGGGGCTCTGGAATGAGCAGTTCTTC.

As regards this clonotype: A junction end diverges from the germline sequence, so it may reflect a read error. V is TRBV6-5 and J is TRBJ2-7; D unresolved. The germline gives CDR1 MNHEY, CDR2 SVGAGI. The length of the CDR3 is 11 residues. For the CDR3, the DNA is TGTGCCAACAGTTACGGGCACGAGCAGTACTTC. Protein product: CANSYGHEQYF.

In this sample, this clonotype turned up many times. The chain carries TRBV30 and TRBJ1-2, with D perhaps TRBD1 (5 bases). V lost 5 bases to trimming and J lost 8 bases, with 21 bases between them. This CDR3 is built from 14 residues. Germline V gene sequence: CDR1 GTSNPN, CDR2 SVGIG (reference sequence). The CDR3: CAWAVSRALPGYTF. The CDR3 DNA reads TGTGCCTGGGCTGTGAGCAGGGCATTGCCCGGCTACACCTTC.

The genes are TRBV28 and TRBJ2-7, with 10 bases that match TRBD2. Germline CDR1 and CDR2: MDHEN and SYDVKM. The CDR3 sequence is 14 residues long. V lost 7 bases, J lost 3 bases, and 6 bases stayed unmatched. CDR3 in DNA: TGTGCCAGCACCAGAATAGCGGGAGGCTACGAGCAGTACTTC. Its protein is CASTRIAGGYEQYF.

This clonotype was recorded at least ten times. The chain has TRBV28 and TRBJ2-1; the D is unclear. The V and J ends lost 4 bases and 4 bases respectively, with 17 bases between them. CDR1 MDHEN and CDR2 SYDVKM come from the germline V gene. The CDR3 runs 16 residues. This CDR3 reads CASSSRKWQKYNEQFF. DNA for the CDR3: TGTGCCAGCAGTTCTCGCAAGTGGCAGAAGTACAATGAGCAGTTCTTC.